A single sample is the source of the 26 T cell receptor beta chains below, sequenced in a study of T-cell reconstitution after alpha-beta-depleted transplantation in children. Unique molecular identifiers featured in how the TCRbeta library was prepared. One entry per CDR3 protein, called by TCRdb with MiXCR from the PCR reads. The sample lists some 26,000 distinct CDR3 sequences, over 15% occurring once. Sequenced material: PBMCs, mostly from graft donor cells, taken 60 days after TCRalphabeta/CD19-depleted stem cell transplant. These receptors were collected from a male patient aged 2 to 10 who had a stem cell transplant for acute lymphoblastic leukemia, so the T cells may come from the graft donor.

This clonotype appeared many times. This rearrangement joins TRBV10-3 to TRBJ2-2; possible D gene TRBD2, 5 bases. From germline, CDR1 is ENHRY and CDR2 SYGVKD. V gave up 11 bases and J gave up 2 bases, with 18 bases separating them. The CDR3 is 15 amino acids. In nucleotides, the CDR3 is TGTGCCCTGCGTAGGGAGAACTCAAACACCGGGGAGCTGTTTTTT. As protein: CALRRENSNTGELFF.

This rearrangement joins TRBV7-8 to TRBJ1-2; D gene unclear. Trimming stripped 1 base from V and 1 base from J, with 4 bases between. Germline V gives CDR1 SGHVS, CDR2 FQNEAQ. CDR3 length: 13 amino acids. CDR3 in DNA: TGTGCCAGCAGCTTAGGAAATAACTATGGCTACACCTTC. Translation gives CASSLGNNYGYTF.

This clonotype was seen ten or more times. V gene TRBV10-2 combines with J gene TRBJ2-3, with 7 bases lining up with TRBD2. This CDR3 spans 15 amino acids. Germline loops: CDR1 WSHSY, CDR2 SAAADI. Germline trimming cut 0 bases from V and 4 bases from J; bases unmatched to any gene: 4. DNA for the CDR3: TGCGCCAGCAGTGAGTCGACTAGCTGGGCAGATACGCAGTATTTT. Amino acid sequence: CASSESTSWADTQYF.

The chain carries TRBV5-1 and TRBJ1-5; 7 nucleotides agree with TRBD1. Germline V gene sequence: CDR1 SGHRS, CDR2 YFSETQ. J was trimmed by 7 bases and V by 0 bases; bases with no gene match: 1. There are 13 residues in the CDR3. Here the CDR3 DNA reads TGCGCCAGCAGCTTGGGAGGGGGCCAGCCCCAGCATTTT. It yields the protein CASSLGGGQPQHF.

This clonotype has at least ten counts. This sequence joins TRBV2 and TRBJ1-6; TRBD1 agrees at 8 bases. The CDR3 has 14 residues. The V gene end was trimmed by 7 bases and the J gene end by 10 bases; junction bases not matched to a gene: 9. The germline V gene has CDR1 SNHLY and CDR2 FYNNEI. The CDR3 here is CASTDRALLSPLHF. The CDR3 DNA is TGTGCCAGCACGGACAGGGCCCTGTTATCACCCCTCCACTTT. Using reference TRBV2 and TRBJ1-6 for the parts outside the CDR3, the full variable domain is EPEVTQTPSHQVTQMGQEVILRCVPISNHLYFYWYRQILGQKVEFLVSFYNNEISEKSEIFDDQFSVERPDGSNFTLKIRSTKLEDSAMYFCASTDRALLSPLHFGNGTRLTVT.

The rearrangement joins TRBV6-4 to TRBJ1-1, with TRBD1 identical over 11 bases. The CDR3 extends over 15 amino acids. The V segment lost 6 bases and the J segment 4 bases; nucleotides outside the gene matches: 7. The V gene's germline CDR1 is MRHNA and CDR2 SNTAGT. The CDR3 DNA follows: TGTGCCAGCAGAGGACAGGGGGCGCGGGGCACTGAAGCTTTCTTT. Residues: CASRGQGARGTEAFF.

This clonotype was picked up many times. The V gene is TRBV7-2, the J gene TRBJ2-7, with unresolved D. The CDR3 contains 14 residues. The V and J ends lost 5 bases and 0 bases respectively, with 11 bases between them. The V gene's germline CDR1 is SGHTA and CDR2 FQGNSA. CDR3 region: CASSRSSSSYEQYF. The DNA of the CDR3 is TGTGCCAGCAGCCGGTCAAGTAGCTCCTACGAGCAGTACTTC.

The chain couples TRBV7-9 to TRBJ1-2; 10 bases line up with TRBD1. The trim removed 8 bases at V and 6 bases at J, leaving 6 bases unmatched. Germline V gene data show CDR1 as SEHNR and CDR2 as FQNEAQ (reference sequence). The CDR3 is made up of 13 amino acids. The CDR3 protein is CASSVGTGDGYTF. DNA for the CDR3: TGTGCCAGCTCCGTGGGGACAGGGGATGGCTACACCTTC.

The chain has TRBV15 and TRBJ2-3, with 11 bases lining up with TRBD2. After removal of 7 bases from V and 0 bases from J, the junction contained 6 bases not matched to a gene. Germline CDR1 is LNHNV and CDR2 is YYDKDF (reference sequence). The CDR3 consists of 16 residues. CDR3 sequence (DNA): TGTGCCACCACCGCGGGACTAGCGGTTAGCACAGATACGCAGTATTTT. Its protein product is CATTAGLAVSTDTQYF.

By share, this clonotype ranks as large. V usage is TRBV5-1 and J usage is TRBJ1-2; a possible D gene is TRBD1 (6 bases). The V end was cut by 7 bases, the J end by 1 base, with 23 bases between. Germline V CDR1 and CDR2: SGHRS, YFSETQ. The CDR3 extends over 17 amino acids. CDR3 amino acids: CASGSEAETGYNYGYTF. The CDR3 DNA reads as TGCGCCAGCGGATCCGAGGCCGAGACAGGCTATAACTATGGCTACACCTTC.

The genes are TRBV5-6 and TRBJ2-7; D is possibly TRBD1 (5 bases). The CDR3 is 14 residues long. The V end lost 0 bases, the J end lost 3 bases, and 10 bases lay between the germline ends. The germline V gene has CDR1 SGHDT and CDR2 YYEEEE. The DNA for the CDR3 is TGTGCCAGCAGCTTGGAGGGGCTCAACTACGAGCAGTACGTC. Amino acid sequence: CASSLEGLNYEQYV.

The rearrangement joins TRBV20-1 to TRBJ2-7; 9 nucleotides line up with TRBD2. The CDR3 contains 13 residues. Germline values: CDR1 DFQATT, CDR2 SNEGSKA (reference sequence). The CDR3 DNA reads as TGCGGGTCGGAGGTAGCGGGAGAGTACGAGCAGTACTTC. Encoded protein: CGSEVAGEYEQYF.

About this clonotype itself: One end of the junction does not line up with germline, which may come from a read error. The rearrangement uses TRBV3-1 and TRBJ2-5, with 8 positions matching TRBD1. This CDR3 is 15 amino acids long. Germline CDR1 LGHDT, CDR2 YNNKEL (reference sequence). This chain's CDR3 is CASSQGTGPQGTQYF. As DNA, the CDR3 is TGTGCCAGCAGCCAAGGGACAGGGCCACAAGGGACCCAGTACTTC.

This clonotype was counted ten times or more. This rearrangement joins TRBV5-1 to TRBJ2-3; 9 bases map to TRBD2. This CDR3 spans 16 amino acids. Germline values: CDR1 SGHRS, CDR2 YFSETQ. Trimming cost V 6 bases and J 1 base; bases outside gene matches: 9. In DNA, the CDR3 is TGCGCCAGCAACCGCAGACTAGCGGCTCGCACAGATACGCAGTATTTT. Protein sequence: CASNRRLAARTDTQYF.

The chain combines TRBV5-6 with TRBJ2-7, with TRBD2 matching over 9 bases. The V and J ends lost 1 base and 0 bases, in that order; junction bases with no gene match: 2. Germline CDR1 reads SGHDT; CDR2 reads YYEEEE. The CDR3 extends over 15 amino acids. The CDR3, as DNA: TGTGCCAGCAGCTTGACTAGCGGGTTCTCCTACGAGCAGTACTTC. Amino acid sequence: CASSLTSGFSYEQYF.

Many counts were recorded for this clonotype. The chain joins TRBV20-1 to TRBJ2-1; 9 bases align to TRBD2. The length of the CDR3 is 16 residues. Looked up from germline, CDR1 is DFQATT and CDR2 is SNEGSKA (reference sequence). The V gene end was trimmed by 1 base and the J gene end by 7 bases; junction bases not matched to a gene: 11. In DNA form, the CDR3 reads TGCAGTGCTAGAGGTCCTGCGGGAGGGCCGGGGAATGAGCAGTTCTTC. Translating it yields CSARGPAGGPGNEQFF.

In its sample, this clonotype was seen a few times. This sequence joins TRBV28 and TRBJ1-5; D is ambiguous. Trimming removed 3 bases from V and 2 bases from J, with 17 bases in between. There are 17 residues in the CDR3. Germline assignment: CDR1 MDHEN and CDR2 SYDVKM. The CDR3 loop reads CASSLPAGIRGNQPQHF. In DNA form, the CDR3 reads TGTGCCAGCAGTTTGCCAGCTGGTATAAGGGGCAATCAGCCCCAGCATTTT.

This clonotype appeared many times. The chain recombines TRBV29-1 with TRBJ2-7; D perhaps matches TRBD2 (6 bases). The CDR3 is 13 residues long. CDR1 and CDR2 from the germline V gene are SQVTM and ANQGSEA. The V end was cut by 6 bases, the J end by 3 bases, with 15 bases between. The CDR3 reads CSVAYLANYEQYF. The CDR3 DNA reads as TGCAGCGTGGCATACCTAGCGAACTACGAGCAGTACTTC.

The rearrangement links TRBV6-5 to TRBJ2-7; D is unclear. Germline values: CDR1 MNHEY, CDR2 SVGAGI. This CDR3 region has 9 residues. CDR3: CARSYEQYF. The CDR3, as DNA: TGTGCAAGGTCCTACGAGCAGTACTTC.

In this sample, this clonotype turned up a few times. An end of the junction does not agree with germline; a read error may underlie this. The CDR3 is CASCQDFGGGARDEQFF. The DNA for the CDR3 is TGTGCCAGCTGCCAAGATTTCGGCGGGGGGGCTCGGGATGAGCAGTTCTTC. The V call is TRBV14, the J call TRBJ2-1; TRBD2 matches 9 bases. CDR3 length: 17 residues. CDR1 and CDR2 from the germline V gene are SGHDN and FVKESK.

The chain joins TRBV20-1 to TRBJ2-3; D unclear. The CDR3 runs 12 residues. Germline V gene lookup returns CDR1 DFQATT and CDR2 SNEGSKA (reference sequence). Between the trimmed V and J ends, which lost 7 bases and 2 bases, there was a span of 10 bases. CDR3 in DNA: TGCAGTGGCTCGCGGCCCACAGATACGCAGTATTTT. Translation: CSGSRPTDTQYF.

This clonotype was observed a few times. This rearrangement joins TRBV9 to TRBJ2-1; tentative D call: TRBD1 (5 bases). CDR1 and CDR2 (germline): SGDLS, YYNGEE. This CDR3 is built from 15 residues. V lost 3 bases and J lost 0, with 10 bases in between. Here the CDR3 reads CASSAGMSSYNEQFF. The CDR3 coding sequence is TGTGCCAGCAGCGCAGGGATGAGCTCCTACAATGAGCAGTTCTTC.

This clonotype was picked up many times. The rearrangement links TRBV7-2 to TRBJ2-7; D gene unclear. Trimming cost V 3 bases and J 2 bases, with 11 bases left between them. Germline CDR1 and CDR2: SGHTA and FQGNSA. The CDR3 loop spans 14 amino acids. CDR3 amino acids: CASSFYGAPYEQYF. DNA for the CDR3: TGTGCCAGCAGCTTCTACGGTGCCCCCTACGAGCAGTACTTC. The full variable domain, rest sourced from reference TRBV7-2 and TRBJ2-7, is GAGVSQSPSNKVTEKGKDVELRCDPISGHTALYWYRQSLGQGLEFLIYFQGNSAPDKSGLPSDRFSAERTGGSVSTLTIQRTQQEDSAVYLCASSFYGAPYEQYFGPGTRLTVT.

This chain joins TRBV5-1 and TRBJ1-1; D remains ambiguous. Between the trimmed V and J ends, which lost 0 bases and 3 bases, there was a span of 12 bases. Germline assignment: CDR1 SGHRS and CDR2 YFSETQ. CDR3 length equals 15 residues. The CDR3: CASSLAGSEDTEAFF. The DNA of the CDR3 is TGCGCCAGCAGCTTGGCGGGCAGTGAAGACACTGAAGCTTTCTTT. Complete variable domain (other parts from reference TRBV5-1 and TRBJ1-1): KAGVTQTPRYLIKTRGQQVTLSCSPISGHRSVSWYQQTPGQGLQFLFEYFSETQRNKGNFPGRFSGRQFSNSRSEMNVSTLELGDSALYLCASSLAGSEDTEAFFGQGTRLTVV.

This clonotype was detected ten times or more. The chain is built from TRBV29-1 and TRBJ2-7; D might be TRBD1 (5 bases). The CDR3 consists of 13 residues. V lost 6 bases and J lost 5, with 17 bases in between. Germline CDR1 SQVTM, CDR2 ANQGSEA. This CDR3 reads CSVPTGHVDEQYF. CDR3 coding DNA: TGCAGCGTGCCCACAGGACACGTCGACGAGCAGTACTTC.

A few counts support this clonotype. The chain employs TRBV7-2 and TRBJ2-3; D is unclear. V lost 5 bases, J lost 4 bases, and 7 bases lay in between. This CDR3 has 12 amino acids. Germline V gene sequence: CDR1 SGHTA, CDR2 FQGNSA. CDR3 nucleotides: TGTGCCAGCAGCCCATTCCCAGATACGCAGTATTTT. Its translation: CASSPFPDTQYF.